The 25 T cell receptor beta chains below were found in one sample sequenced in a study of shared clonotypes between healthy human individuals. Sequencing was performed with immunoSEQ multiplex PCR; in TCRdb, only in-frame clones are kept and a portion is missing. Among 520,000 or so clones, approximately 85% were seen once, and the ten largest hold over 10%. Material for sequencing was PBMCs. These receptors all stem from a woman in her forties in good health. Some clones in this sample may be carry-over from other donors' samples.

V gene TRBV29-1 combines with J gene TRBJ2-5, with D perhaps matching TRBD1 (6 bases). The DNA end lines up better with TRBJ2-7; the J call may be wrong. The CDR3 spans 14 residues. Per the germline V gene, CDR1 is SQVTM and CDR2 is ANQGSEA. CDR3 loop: CSVGPRGGPYEQYF. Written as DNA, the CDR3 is TGCAGCGTTGGTCCCCGAGGGGGTCCATACGAGCAGTACTTC.

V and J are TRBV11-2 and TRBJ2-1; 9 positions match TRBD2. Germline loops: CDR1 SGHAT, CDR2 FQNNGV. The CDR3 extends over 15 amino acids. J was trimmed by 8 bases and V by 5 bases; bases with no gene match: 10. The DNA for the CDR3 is TGTGCCAGCAGCCCCCGGGGCGGGAGGGCCGATGAGCAGTTCTTC. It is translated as CASSPRGGRADEQFF.

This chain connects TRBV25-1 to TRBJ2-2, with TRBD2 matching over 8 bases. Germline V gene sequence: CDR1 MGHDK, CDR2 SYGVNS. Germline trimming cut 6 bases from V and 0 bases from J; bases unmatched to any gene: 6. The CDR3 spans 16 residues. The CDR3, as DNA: TGTGCCAGCAGACTATCTAGCGGGCCGAACACCGGGGAGCTGTTTTTT. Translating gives CASRLSSGPNTGELFF. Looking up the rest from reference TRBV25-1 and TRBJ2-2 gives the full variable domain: EADIYQTPRYLVIGTGKKITLECSQTMGHDKMYWYQQDPGMELHLIHYSYGVNSTEKGDLSSESTVSRIRTEHFPLTLESARPSHTSQYLCASRLSSGPNTGELFFGEGSRLTVL.

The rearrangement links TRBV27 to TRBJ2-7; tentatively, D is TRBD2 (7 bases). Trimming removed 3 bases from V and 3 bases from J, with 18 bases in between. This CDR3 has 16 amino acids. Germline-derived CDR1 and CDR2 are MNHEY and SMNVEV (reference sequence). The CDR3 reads CASSFAGAFRYYEQYF. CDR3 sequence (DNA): TGTGCCAGCAGTTTTGCGGGGGCCTTTAGGTACTACGAGCAGTACTTC.

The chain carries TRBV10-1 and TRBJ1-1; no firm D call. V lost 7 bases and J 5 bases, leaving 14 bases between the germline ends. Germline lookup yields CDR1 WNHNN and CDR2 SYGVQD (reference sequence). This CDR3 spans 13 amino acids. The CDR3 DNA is TGCGCCAGCACTAATGGACGAGGAACTGAAGCTTTCTTT. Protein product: CASTNGRGTEAFF.

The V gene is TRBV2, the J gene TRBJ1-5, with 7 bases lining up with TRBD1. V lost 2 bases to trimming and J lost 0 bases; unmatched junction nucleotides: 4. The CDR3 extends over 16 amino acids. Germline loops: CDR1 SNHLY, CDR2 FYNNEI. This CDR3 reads CASSETGVYSNQPQHF. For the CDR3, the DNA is TGTGCCAGCAGTGAAACAGGGGTTTATAGCAATCAGCCCCAGCATTTT.

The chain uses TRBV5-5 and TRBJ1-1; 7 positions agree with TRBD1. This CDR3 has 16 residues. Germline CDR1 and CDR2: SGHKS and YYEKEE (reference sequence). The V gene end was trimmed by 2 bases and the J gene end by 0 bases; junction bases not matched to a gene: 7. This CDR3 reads CASSFRGLMVNTEAFF. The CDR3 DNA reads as TGTGCCAGCAGCTTTAGGGGGCTGATGGTGAACACTGAAGCTTTCTTT.

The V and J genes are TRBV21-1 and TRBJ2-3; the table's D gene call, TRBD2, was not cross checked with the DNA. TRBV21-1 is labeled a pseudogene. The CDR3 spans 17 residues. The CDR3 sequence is CASSKVPGLAGGAWQYF. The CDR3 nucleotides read TGTGCCAGCAGCAAAGTTCCGGGACTAGCGGGAGGCGCTTGGCAGTATTTT.

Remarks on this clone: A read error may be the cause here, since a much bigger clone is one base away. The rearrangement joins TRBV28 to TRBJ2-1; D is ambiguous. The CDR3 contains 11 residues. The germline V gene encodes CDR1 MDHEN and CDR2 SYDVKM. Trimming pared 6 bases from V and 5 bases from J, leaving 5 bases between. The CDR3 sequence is CASSQNNEQFF. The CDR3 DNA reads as TGTGCCAGCAGCCAAAACAATGAGCAGTTCTTC.

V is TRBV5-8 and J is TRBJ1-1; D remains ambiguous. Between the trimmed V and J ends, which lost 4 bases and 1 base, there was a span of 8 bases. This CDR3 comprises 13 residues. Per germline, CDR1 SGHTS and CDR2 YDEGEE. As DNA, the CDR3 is TGTGCCAGCAGCCTCGGGAGGAACACTGAAGCTTTCTTT. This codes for CASSLGRNTEAFF. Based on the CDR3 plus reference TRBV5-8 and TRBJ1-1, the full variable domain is EAGVTQSPTHLIKTRGQQATLRCSPISGHTSVYWYQQALGLGLQFLLWYDEGEERNRGNFPPRFSGRQFPNYSSELNVNALELEDSALYLCASSLGRNTEAFFGQGTRLTVV.

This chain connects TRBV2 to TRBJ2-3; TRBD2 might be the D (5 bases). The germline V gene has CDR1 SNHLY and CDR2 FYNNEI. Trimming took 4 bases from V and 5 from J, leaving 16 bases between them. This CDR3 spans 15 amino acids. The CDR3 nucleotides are TGTGCCAGCAGTGGAGCGCCGCGGGTAGGAGATACGCAGTATTTT. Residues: CASSGAPRVGDTQYF. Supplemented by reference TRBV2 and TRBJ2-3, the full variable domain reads EPEVTQTPSHQVTQMGQEVILRCVPISNHLYFYWYRQILGQKVEFLVSFYNNEISEKSEIFDDQFSVERPDGSNFTLKIRSTKLEDSAMYFCASSGAPRVGDTQYFGPGTRLTVL.

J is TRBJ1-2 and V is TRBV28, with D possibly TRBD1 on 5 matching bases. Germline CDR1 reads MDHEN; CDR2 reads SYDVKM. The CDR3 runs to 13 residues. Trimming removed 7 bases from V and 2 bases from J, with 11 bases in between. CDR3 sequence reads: CASTEGLNYGYTF. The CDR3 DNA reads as TGTGCCAGCACGGAGGGACTGAACTATGGCTACACCTTC.

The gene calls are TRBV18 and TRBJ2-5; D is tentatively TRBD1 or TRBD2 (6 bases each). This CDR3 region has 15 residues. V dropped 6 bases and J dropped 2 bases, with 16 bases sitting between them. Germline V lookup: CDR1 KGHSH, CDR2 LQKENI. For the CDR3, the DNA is TGTGCCAGCTCGTTACAGGGAGGAGGGCAAGAGACCCAGTACTTC. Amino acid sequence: CASSLQGGGQETQYF.

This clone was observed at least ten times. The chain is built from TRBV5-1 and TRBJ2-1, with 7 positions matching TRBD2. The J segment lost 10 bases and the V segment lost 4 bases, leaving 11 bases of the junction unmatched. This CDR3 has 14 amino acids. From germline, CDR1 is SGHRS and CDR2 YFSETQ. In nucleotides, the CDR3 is TGCGCCAGCAGCCTAAGCGGGATGAAGGGGGAGCAGTTCTTC. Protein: CASSLSGMKGEQFF.

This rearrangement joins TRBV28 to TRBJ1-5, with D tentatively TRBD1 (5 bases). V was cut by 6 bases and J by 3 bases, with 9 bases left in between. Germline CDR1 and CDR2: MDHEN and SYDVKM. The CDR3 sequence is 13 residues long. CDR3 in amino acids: CASSLGVNQPQHF. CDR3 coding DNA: TGTGCCAGCAGCCTGGGGGTCAATCAGCCCCAGCATTTT.

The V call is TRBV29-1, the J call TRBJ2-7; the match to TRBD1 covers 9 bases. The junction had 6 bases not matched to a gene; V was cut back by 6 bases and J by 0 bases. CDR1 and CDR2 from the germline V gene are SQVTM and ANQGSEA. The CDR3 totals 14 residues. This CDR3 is CSVADRGLSYEQYF. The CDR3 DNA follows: TGCAGCGTCGCGGACAGGGGACTCTCCTACGAGCAGTACTTC.

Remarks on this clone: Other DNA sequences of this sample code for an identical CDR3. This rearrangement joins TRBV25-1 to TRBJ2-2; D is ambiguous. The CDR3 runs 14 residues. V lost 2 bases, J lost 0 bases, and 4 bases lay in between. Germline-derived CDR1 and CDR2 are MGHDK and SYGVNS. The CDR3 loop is CASSEVANTGELFF. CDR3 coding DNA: TGTGCCAGCAGTGAAGTAGCGAACACCGGGGAGCTGTTTTTT.

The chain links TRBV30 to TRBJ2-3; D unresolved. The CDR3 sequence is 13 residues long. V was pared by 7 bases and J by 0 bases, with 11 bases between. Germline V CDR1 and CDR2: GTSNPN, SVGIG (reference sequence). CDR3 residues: CASELVSTDTQYF. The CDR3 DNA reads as TGTGCCTCCGAGCTTGTTAGCACAGATACGCAGTATTTT.

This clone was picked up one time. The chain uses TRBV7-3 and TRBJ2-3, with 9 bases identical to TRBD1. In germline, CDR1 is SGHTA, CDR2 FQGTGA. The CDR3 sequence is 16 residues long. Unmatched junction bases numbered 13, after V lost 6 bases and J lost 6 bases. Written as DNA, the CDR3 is TGTGCCAGCAGTTCGAAAGCCGGGACAGGGTTCGATACGCAGTATTTT. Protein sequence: CASSSKAGTGFDTQYF.

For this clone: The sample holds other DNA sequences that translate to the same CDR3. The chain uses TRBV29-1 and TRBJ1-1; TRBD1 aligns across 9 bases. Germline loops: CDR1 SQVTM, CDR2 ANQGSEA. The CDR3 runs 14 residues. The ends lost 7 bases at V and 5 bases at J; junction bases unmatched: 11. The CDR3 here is CSGGQGIGHTEAFF. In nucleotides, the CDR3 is TGCAGCGGTGGACAGGGGATTGGGCATACTGAAGCTTTCTTT.

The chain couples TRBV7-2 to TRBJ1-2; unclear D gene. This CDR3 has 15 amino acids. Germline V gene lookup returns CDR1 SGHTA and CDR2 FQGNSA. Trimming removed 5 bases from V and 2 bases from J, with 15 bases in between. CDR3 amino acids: CASSPKVLRNYGYTF. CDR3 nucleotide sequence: TGTGCCAGCAGCCCTAAGGTGTTGAGGAACTATGGCTACACCTTC.

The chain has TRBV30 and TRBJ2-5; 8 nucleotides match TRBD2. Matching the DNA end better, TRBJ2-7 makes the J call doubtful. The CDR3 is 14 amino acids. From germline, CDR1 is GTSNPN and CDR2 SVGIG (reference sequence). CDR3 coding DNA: TGTGCCTGGAGATTCCCGGGAGGGAGTTACGAGCAGTACTTC. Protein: CAWRFPGGSYEQYF.

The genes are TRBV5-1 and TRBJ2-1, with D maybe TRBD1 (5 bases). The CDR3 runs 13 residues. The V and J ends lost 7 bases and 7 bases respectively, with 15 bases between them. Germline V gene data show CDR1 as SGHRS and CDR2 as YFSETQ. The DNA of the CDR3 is TGCGCCAGCCAGGGATGGGATGGGAATGAGCAGTTCTTC. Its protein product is CASQGWDGNEQFF.

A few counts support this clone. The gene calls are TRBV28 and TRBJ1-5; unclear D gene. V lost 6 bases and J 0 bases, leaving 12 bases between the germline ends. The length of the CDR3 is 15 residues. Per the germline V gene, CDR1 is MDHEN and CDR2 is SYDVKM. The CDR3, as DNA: TGTGCCAGCAGGGGATGGCAGAATAGCAATCAGCCCCAGCATTTT. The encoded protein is CASRGWQNSNQPQHF.

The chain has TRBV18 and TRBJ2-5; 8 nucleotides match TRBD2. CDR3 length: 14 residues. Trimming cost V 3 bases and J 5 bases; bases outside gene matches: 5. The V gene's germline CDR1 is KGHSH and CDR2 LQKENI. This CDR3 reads CASSPGLVSETQYF. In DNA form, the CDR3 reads TGTGCCAGCTCACCGGGACTAGTGTCGGAGACCCAGTACTTC.